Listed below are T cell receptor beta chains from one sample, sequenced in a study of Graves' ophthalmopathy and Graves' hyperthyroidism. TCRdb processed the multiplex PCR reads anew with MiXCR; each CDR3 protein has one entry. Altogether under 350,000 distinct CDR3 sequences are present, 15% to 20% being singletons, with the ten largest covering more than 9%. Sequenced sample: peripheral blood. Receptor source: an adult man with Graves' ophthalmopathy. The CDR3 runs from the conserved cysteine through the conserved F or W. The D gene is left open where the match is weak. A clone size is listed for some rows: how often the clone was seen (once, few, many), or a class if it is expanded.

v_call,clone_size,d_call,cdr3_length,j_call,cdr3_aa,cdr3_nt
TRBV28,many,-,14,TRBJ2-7,CASSPPGVTYEQYF,TGTGCCAGCAGTCCTCCGGGGGTAACCTACGAGCAGTACTTC
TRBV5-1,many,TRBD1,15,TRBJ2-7,CASSLQGTGAYEQYF,TGCGCCAGCAGCCTACAAGGGACAGGGGCCTACGAGCAGTACTTC
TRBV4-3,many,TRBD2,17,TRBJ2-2,CASSQDYPAGTTGELFF,TGCGCCAGCAGCCAAGATTACCCAGCGGGGACCACCGGGGAGCTGTTTTTT
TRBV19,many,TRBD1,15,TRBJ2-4,CASSIALGQGFIQYF,TGTGCCAGTAGTATAGCTCTAGGACAGGGCTTCATTCAGTACTTC
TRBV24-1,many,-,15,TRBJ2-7,CATSDSNRLRGKQYF,TGTGCCACCAGTGATTCAAACAGGCTCCGAGGGAAGCAGTACTTC
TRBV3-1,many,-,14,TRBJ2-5,CASSQGAIQETQYF,TGTGCCAGCAGCCAAGGGGCGATACAAGAGACCCAGTACTTC
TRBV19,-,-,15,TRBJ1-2,CASSYSGRSDYGYTF,TGTGCCAGTAGTTACTCAGGGCGATCGGACTATGGCTACACCTTC
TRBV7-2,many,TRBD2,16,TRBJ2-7,CASSAGTSGLGDEQYF,TGTGCCAGCAGCGCAGGGACTAGCGGGCTTGGCGACGAGCAGTACTTC
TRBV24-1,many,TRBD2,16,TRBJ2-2,CATSDRSGRDTGELFF,TGTGCCACCAGTGATCGCAGCGGGAGGGACACCGGGGAGCTGTTTTTT
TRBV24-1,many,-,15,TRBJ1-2,CATSDPTDGPDGYTF,TGTGCCACCAGTGACCCGACAGACGGACCTGATGGCTACACCTTC
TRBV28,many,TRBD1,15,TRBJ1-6,CASSLRQGPFSPLHF,TGTGCCAGCAGTTTGAGACAGGGACCCTTTTCACCCCTCCACTTT
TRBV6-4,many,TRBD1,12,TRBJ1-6,CASSVDRMPLHF,TGTGCCAGCAGTGTGGACAGGATGCCCCTCCACTTT
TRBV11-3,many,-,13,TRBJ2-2,CASSLDGFWELFF,TGTGCCAGCAGCTTAGATGGGTTCTGGGAGCTGTTTTTT
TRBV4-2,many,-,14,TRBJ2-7,CASSQDLIRPEQYF,TGTGCCAGCAGCCAAGATTTGATAAGACCCGAGCAGTACTTC
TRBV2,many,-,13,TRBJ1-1,CASNGRVNTEAFF,TGTGCCAGCAACGGGAGGGTGAACACTGAAGCTTTCTTT
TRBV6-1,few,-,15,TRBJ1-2,CASSESPDGSYGYTF,TGTGCCAGCAGTGAATCCCCGGACGGATCCTATGGCTACACCTTC
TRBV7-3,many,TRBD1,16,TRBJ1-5,CASRPHTGGGCQPQHF,TGTGCCAGCAGACCACATACAGGGGGAGGTTGTCAGCCCCAGCATTTT
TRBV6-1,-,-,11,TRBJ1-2,CAGEGGGGYTF,TGTGCCGGCGAGGGGGGGGGCGGCTACACCTTC
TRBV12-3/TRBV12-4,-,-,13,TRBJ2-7,CASTLAGPYEQYF,TGTGCCAGCACCCTGGCGGGGCCCTACGAGCAGTACTTC
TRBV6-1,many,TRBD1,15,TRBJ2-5,CASSDRDRRQETQYF,TGTGCCAGCAGTGACCGGGACAGACGACAAGAGACCCAGTACTTC
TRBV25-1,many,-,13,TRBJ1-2,CASRDSSNYGYTF,TGTGCCAGCAGGGACAGTTCTAACTATGGCTACACCTTC
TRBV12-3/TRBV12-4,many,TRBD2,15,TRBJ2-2,CASSFKRGGIGELFF,TGTGCCAGCAGTTTTAAGCGGGGGGGGATCGGGGAGCTGTTTTTT
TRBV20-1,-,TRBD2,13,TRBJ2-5,CSASWRGAETQYF,TGCAGTGCTAGTTGGCGGGGGGCGGAGACCCAGTACTTC
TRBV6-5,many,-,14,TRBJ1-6,CASSRDSLGSPLHF,TGTGCCAGCAGTCGCGACAGTTTGGGTTCACCCCTCCACTTT
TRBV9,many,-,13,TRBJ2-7,CASSVDGGYEQYF,TGTGCCAGCAGCGTAGATGGAGGGTACGAGCAGTACTTC
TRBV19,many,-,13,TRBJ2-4,CASSGIAKNIQYF,TGTGCCAGTAGTGGGATAGCCAAAAACATTCAGTACTTC
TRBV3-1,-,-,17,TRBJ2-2,CASSQGPGTTNTGELFF,TGTGCCAGCAGCCAAGGGCCAGGGACCACGAACACCGGGGAGCTGTTTTTT
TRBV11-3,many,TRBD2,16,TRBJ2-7,CASRHTGLAGGYEQYF,TGTGCCAGCAGGCACACTGGACTAGCGGGGGGTTACGAGCAGTACTTC
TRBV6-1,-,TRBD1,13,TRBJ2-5,CASSATIGTALYF,TGTGCCAGCAGTGCGACAATCGGGACAGCATTATACTTC
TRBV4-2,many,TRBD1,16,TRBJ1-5,CASSQVAGGSNQPQHF,TGTGCCAGCAGCCAAGTGGCAGGGGGCAGCAATCAGCCCCAGCATTTT
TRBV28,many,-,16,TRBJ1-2,CASRPQTVPNPYGYTF,TGTGCCAGCAGACCTCAAACAGTTCCCAACCCCTATGGCTACACCTTC
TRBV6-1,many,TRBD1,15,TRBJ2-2,CASRSDRGPSGELFF,TGTGCCAGCAGGTCAGACAGGGGACCCTCCGGGGAGCTGTTTTTT
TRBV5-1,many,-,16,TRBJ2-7,CASSSNELGHPSEQYF,TGCGCCAGCAGCTCCAACGAACTGGGACATCCCTCCGAGCAGTACTTC
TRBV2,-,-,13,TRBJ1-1,CASSGGGLAEAFF,TGTGCCAGCAGTGGAGGCGGGCTGGCTGAAGCTTTCTTT
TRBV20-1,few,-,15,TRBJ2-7,CSARGAHHGRYEQYF,TGCAGTGCTAGAGGCGCACACCACGGGCGTTACGAGCAGTACTTC
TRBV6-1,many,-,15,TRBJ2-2,CASMRGGANTGELFF,TGTGCCAGCATGCGTGGGGGGGCAAACACCGGGGAGCTGTTTTTT
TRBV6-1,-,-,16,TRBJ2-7,CASSSWFYPDHYEQYF,TGTGCCAGCAGCTCTTGGTTCTATCCGGACCACTACGAGCAGTACTTC
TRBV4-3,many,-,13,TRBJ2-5,CASSRRHLETQYF,TGCGCCAGCAGCAGACGACATTTGGAGACCCAGTACTTC
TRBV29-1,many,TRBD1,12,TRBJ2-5,CSVGGQKETQYF,TGCAGCGTTGGGGGACAGAAAGAGACCCAGTACTTC
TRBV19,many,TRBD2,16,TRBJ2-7,CASSSPGTSGAYEQYF,TGTGCCAGTAGTTCCCCCGGGACTAGCGGGGCGTACGAGCAGTACTTC
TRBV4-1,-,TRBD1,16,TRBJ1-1,CASSPGQQGRNTEAFF,TGCGCCAGCAGCCCCGGCCAACAGGGGCGGAACACTGAAGCTTTCTTT
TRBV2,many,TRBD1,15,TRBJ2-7,CASSAPGTGYYEQYF,TGTGCCAGCAGTGCCCCCGGGACAGGATACTACGAGCAGTACTTC